The 8 T cell receptor beta chains listed next were all sequenced from one sample in a study of early T cells in non-severe SARS-CoV-2 infection (dated by TCRdb to 2020 to 2022). Library preparation was by 5' RACE. Sequenced on a NextSeq 500. TCRdb itself trimmed the public reads at Q25 with fastp, ran MiXCR and retained productive beta chains. Identical CDR3 protein sequences are pooled into one entry, listed with their most common genes and DNA. The sample records 30,000 or so distinct CDR3 sequences, under 7.5% of which are singletons. The ten most abundant clones make up about 3.8% of the sample. Material for sequencing was whole blood. The receptors derive from an adult who was a healthcare worker with PCR-confirmed SARS-CoV-2 infection or an uninfected control (not recorded which).

The chain couples TRBV5-4 to TRBJ2-4; D gene ambiguous. This CDR3 comprises 8 residues. CDR1 and CDR2 (germline): SGHNT, YYREEE (reference sequence). Trimming left V 5 bases short and J 15 bases short, with 6 bases between. CDR3 region: CASSFRYF. The CDR3 bases are TGTGCCAGCAGTTTTAGGTACTTC. Full variable domain (remainder filled in from reference TRBV5-4 and TRBJ2-4): ETGVTQSPTHLIKTRGQQVTLRCSSQSGHNTVSWYQQALGQGPQFIFQYYREEENGRGNFPPRFSGLQFPNYSSELNVNALELDDSALYLCASSFRYFGAGTRLSVL.

In DNA form, the CDR3 reads TGTGCCAGCAGCTTGGGACCTAATGAAAAACTGTTTTTT. It yields the protein CASSLGPNEKLFF. V is TRBV5-5 and J is TRBJ1-4; D is ambiguous. This CDR3 region has 13 residues. V lost 0 bases and J 3 bases, leaving 3 bases between the germline ends. From germline, CDR1 is SGHKS and CDR2 YYEKEE (reference sequence).

This clonotype came up many times. This chain links TRBV30 with TRBJ2-7; a possible D gene is TRBD1 (5 bases). The CDR3 totals 13 residues. Trimming took off 2 bases at V and 3 bases at J, with 11 bases between the two ends. The germline V gene encodes CDR1 GTSNPN and CDR2 SVGIG (reference sequence). The CDR3 DNA reads TGTGCCTGGAGTCCAGACAGAAACTACGAGCAGTACTTC. Translation gives CAWSPDRNYEQYF.

The CDR3: CSVEGDRGADEQYF. CDR3 sequence (DNA): TGCAGCGTTGAAGGTGACAGGGGTGCAGACGAGCAGTACTTC. The rearrangement uses TRBV29-1 and TRBJ2-7; TRBD1 aligns across 8 bases. The V segment lost 1 base and the J segment 5 bases; nucleotides outside the gene matches: 7. Germline assignment: CDR1 SQVTM and CDR2 ANQGSEA. This CDR3 has 14 residues.

This clonotype was recorded a few times. V and J are TRBV7-9 and TRBJ1-3; D is uncertain. V gave up 5 bases and J gave up 2 bases, with 10 bases separating them. The CDR3 length is 14 residues. Per germline, CDR1 SEHNR and CDR2 FQNEAQ (reference sequence). The CDR3 DNA reads TGTGCCAGCAGCAAAGGCGGTGCTGGAAACACCATATATTTT. Translating it yields CASSKGGAGNTIYF.

J is TRBJ1-1 and V is TRBV11-2; no clear D gene. Germline V gene lookup returns CDR1 SGHAT and CDR2 FQNNGV. The CDR3 runs to 14 residues. V was pared by 4 bases and J by 5 bases, with 14 bases between. CDR3 nucleotides: TGTGCCAGCAGCTCCCCCGCGGGAGGTACTGAAGCTTTCTTT. Amino acid sequence: CASSSPAGGTEAFF.

This clonotype turned up a few times. In nucleotides, the CDR3 is TGTGCCAGCAGCGCCCGCCGGGACTTACCCTCCTACGAGCAGTACTTC. It yields the protein CASSARRDLPSYEQYF. The chain links TRBV9 to TRBJ2-7; possibly TRBD2 for D (6 bases). From germline, CDR1 is SGDLS and CDR2 YYNGEE. Trimming stripped 3 bases from V and 0 bases from J, with 16 bases between. There are 16 residues in the CDR3.

V usage is TRBV28 and J usage is TRBJ1-1; unclear D gene. V was pared by 7 bases and J by 2 bases, with 11 bases between. This CDR3 has 13 amino acids. Germline V gene data show CDR1 as MDHEN and CDR2 as SYDVKM. CDR3 amino acids: CASITRLNTEAFF. DNA for the CDR3: TGTGCCAGCATAACAAGGTTAAACACTGAAGCTTTCTTT.